These 5 T cell receptor beta chains were all obtained from the same sample, sequenced in a study of blood T cells in healthy people across ages. PCR was performed a second time for roughly 7 to 11 cycles using a sample-barcoded 5' primer and a J-beta primer mix. Using its own MiXCR run on the 5' RACE reads, TCRdb lists one record per CDR3 protein. In the table there are about 1.6 million distinct CDR3 sequences, about 35% of which are singletons. Source material: blood. These receptors all stem from a woman in her 30s in good health.

This clonotype was detected only a few times. The V call is TRBV9, the J call TRBJ2-3; no definite D call. V shed 0 bases and J shed 2 bases, with 13 bases lying between them. Germline V gene sequence: CDR1 SGDLS, CDR2 YYNGEE. The CDR3 spans 16 residues. The CDR3: CASSVDGKPYTDTQYF. DNA for the CDR3: TGTGCCAGCAGCGTAGATGGCAAACCCTACACAGATACGCAGTATTTT.

In this sample, this clonotype turned up many times. The rearrangement uses TRBV29-1 and TRBJ2-7; D is ambiguous. The germline CDR1 and CDR2 sequences are SQVTM and ANQGSEA. CDR3 size: 13 residues. With 7 bases removed from V and 5 bases from J, the gap between germline ends came to 18 bases. The CDR3 DNA reads TGCAGCGCTCAATCGGAGAACCGGGACGAGCAGTACTTC. This codes for CSAQSENRDEQYF.

In its sample, this clonotype was seen a few times. This chain connects TRBV18 to TRBJ2-5; no firm D call. This CDR3 comprises 15 residues. Trimming took 5 bases from V and 1 from J, leaving 14 bases between them. CDR1 and CDR2 (germline): KGHSH, LQKENI. The CDR3 DNA follows: TGTGCCAGCTCATCCACCGGTGTGGCCCAAGAGACCCAGTACTTC. This sequence encodes CASSSTGVAQETQYF.

J is TRBJ2-5 and V is TRBV9; 7 bases agree with TRBD1. The CDR3 loop spans 15 amino acids. V was pared by 0 bases and J by 5 bases, with 7 bases of the junction left unmatched. Germline CDR1 SGDLS, CDR2 YYNGEE. The CDR3 DNA sequence: TGTGCCAGCAGCGTAGGACAGGGACACGGGGAGACCCAGTACTTC. Its translation: CASSVGQGHGETQYF.

V is TRBV20-1 and J is TRBJ2-3, with D hard to call. The ends were cut back, 1 base at V and 0 bases at J, with 8 bases in the middle. The CDR3 totals 14 residues. Germline-derived CDR1 and CDR2 are DFQATT and SNEGSKA (reference sequence). DNA for the CDR3: TGCAGTGCTAGAGGCCCAGTCAGCACAGATACGCAGTATTTT. It is translated as CSARGPVSTDTQYF.